This T cell receptor beta chain came from a study of preoperative IRX-2 immunotherapy in early breast cancer. The CDR3 loop spans 14 amino acids. Trimming pared 2 bases from V and 4 bases from J, leaving 9 bases between. Germline V CDR1 and CDR2: SGHTA, FQGNSA. The table came from immunoSEQ multiplex PCR; TCRdb's copy has only in-frame clones and leaves some out. Seen here are about 24,000 clones, roughly 90% observed once, and the top ten hold approximately 30%. As to treatment: preoperative locoregional IRX-2 cytokine immunotherapy. Samples came from a phase Ib trial of preoperative locoregional IRX-2 cytokine immunotherapy.

The V call is TRBV7-2, the J call TRBJ1-3; no clear D. The TCR comes from a human donor with breast cancer. This specimen was tumor tissue, taken after IRX-2 immunotherapy. The CDR3 region is CASSLFPGGNTIYF. CDR3 DNA: TGTGCCAGCAGCTTATTCCCGGGGGGAAACACCATATATTTT.